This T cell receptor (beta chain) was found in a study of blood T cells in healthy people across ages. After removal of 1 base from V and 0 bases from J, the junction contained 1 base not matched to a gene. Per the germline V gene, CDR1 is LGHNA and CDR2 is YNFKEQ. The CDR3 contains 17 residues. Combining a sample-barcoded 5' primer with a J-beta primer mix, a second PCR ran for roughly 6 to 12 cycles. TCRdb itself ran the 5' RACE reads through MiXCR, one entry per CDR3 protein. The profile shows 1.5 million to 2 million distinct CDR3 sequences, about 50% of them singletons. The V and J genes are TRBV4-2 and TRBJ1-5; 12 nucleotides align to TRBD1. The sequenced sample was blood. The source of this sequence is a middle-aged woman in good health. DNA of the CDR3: TGTGCCAGCAGCCAAGGGGACAGGGGGCATAGCAATCAGCCCCAGCATTTT. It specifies CASSQGDRGHSNQPQHF.